The rows below give T cell receptor beta chains drawn from one sample of a study of cytomegalovirus exposure and HLA in healthy donors. Some clones are missing from TCRdb's copy, which holds only in-frame ones; the method was immunoSEQ multiplex PCR. The data contain about 170,000 clones, about four fifths of them seen just once; the ten biggest clones take up 0.38%. Sequencing was done on a sample of PBMCs. These receptors came from a boy between 2 and 10 years old in good health and CMV-seronegative. The CDR3 runs from the conserved cysteine through the conserved F or W. The order of the fields is V gene, CDR3 protein.

V: TRBV2
CDR3: CASSFSGSHYEQYF

V: TRBV10-2
CDR3: CASTGTGGNTEAFF

V: TRBV28
CDR3: CASLAGDTDTQYF

V: TRBV6-5
CDR3: CATSDSLQPQHF

V: TRBV5-6
CDR3: CASSTGQGGQPQHF

V: TRBV6-5
CDR3: CASSYSAGRTYEQYF

V: TRBV29-1
CDR3: CSVPHRGRGTEAFF

V: TRBV15
CDR3: CATSSLGTSRNYEQYF

V: TRBV14
CDR3: CASSPVSYEQYF

V: TRBV14
CDR3: CASSFSGTGGYEQYF

V: TRBV29-1
CDR3: CSAERQGGLYGYTF

V: TRBV19
CDR3: CASSITGGRGSGNTIYF

V: TRBV19
CDR3: CASSIVGTGGNEKLFF

V: TRBV30
CDR3: CACPGTDSFSAQYF

V: TRBV9
CDR3: CASSSGQANEKLFF

V: TRBV4-1
CDR3: CASSQDGGQGARRPLHF

V: TRBV10-3
CDR3: CAIRGLAGDRTGELFF

V: TRBV5-1
CDR3: CASSPTGATYEQYF

V: TRBV18
CDR3: CASSPIRGGREVSYNEQFF

V: TRBV27
CDR3: CASSLSWRRDTEAFF

V: TRBV28
CDR3: CASSLATLRLIGGAPYEQYF

V: TRBV10-1
CDR3: CASSEKPDSYNEQFF

V: TRBV5-1
CDR3: CASSKGTGDLNEQFF

V: TRBV27
CDR3: CASGAGLTGELFF

V: TRBV5-1
CDR3: CASSSGTSGITDTQYF

V: TRBV27
CDR3: CASSLREHYEQYF

V: TRBV25-1
CDR3: CASSESGTGRSCEQYF

V: TRBV28
CDR3: CASSRLPGLAGVVLYEQYF

V: TRBV6-5
CDR3: CASTDPSQTDTQYF

V: TRBV5-4
CDR3: CASSFLGASYEQYF

V: TRBV19
CDR3: CASSIPLGSYGYTF

V: TRBV18
CDR3: CASSPGQGGTGELFF

V: TRBV18
CDR3: CASSPTGGGNQPQHF

V: TRBV19
CDR3: CASSVLGGDAEQFF

V: TRBV4-1
CDR3: CASSQSLRGAHGYTF

V: TRBV7-8
CDR3: CASSLEGQRETGELFF

V: TRBV7-6
CDR3: CASSLATGGPHNSPLHF

V: TRBV27
CDR3: CASSFLGDSYGYTF

V: TRBV7-9
CDR3: CASSPGQGSNQPQHF

V: TRBV2
CDR3: CASSYLAGSSYEQYF

V: TRBV27
CDR3: CASSLGQGAEAFF